This T cell receptor beta chain comes out of a study of Graves' ophthalmopathy and Graves' hyperthyroidism. This CDR3 contains 15 residues. Germline CDR1 is LGHNA and CDR2 is YSLEER. Trimming at V came to 1 base and at J to 5 bases, leaving 6 bases not matched to a gene. Researchers took RNA transcripts and amplified TCR beta CDR3 regions from them. The first-round RT-PCR employed HTBI primers together with the Qiagen OneStep RT-PCR kit. A multiplex PCR was then performed as the second round. TCRdb itself ran the multiplex PCR reads through MiXCR, one entry per CDR3 protein. This sample has more than 550,000 distinct CDR3 sequences, with about 40% found just once. Clinical symptoms, serum thyroxine, TRAb, thyroid ultrasound and orbital computed tomography determined diagnosis.

The chain uses TRBV4-3 and TRBJ2-7, with TRBD1 matching over 9 bases. Sequenced sample: peripheral blood. The TCR originated in an adult man with Graves' ophthalmopathy. The DNA for the CDR3 is TGCGCCAGCAGCCAAGTGGGACAGGGTGCCAACGAGCAGTACTTC. It translates to CASSQVGQGANEQYF.